Listed below are T cell receptor beta chains from one sample, sequenced in a study of graft-versus-host responses after intestinal transplantation. The antigens for these receptors are not known. Libraries were prepared by immunoSEQ multiplex PCR; TCRdb keeps only in-frame clonotypes and omits some of them. The table lists 100,000 to 120,000 clones, 85% to 95% of them singletons. The starting material was unstimulated CD8+ T cells sorted from spleen or lymph node cells, obtained before intestinal transplant. These receptors were taken from a human donor who received an intestinal transplant. Each CDR3 is given with its conserved first and last residue. The D gene is left open where the match is weak. Clone size is stated in some rows and not others, as once, few, many or a class when expanded.

CDR3aa	CDR3nt	v_gene	d_gene	abundance	j_gene
CASSPGTSGSHEQFF	TGTGCCAGCAGCCCCGGGACTAGCGGGAGCCATGAGCAGTTCTTC	TRBV28	TRBD2	.	TRBJ2-1
CASSPGADPNEQFF	TGTGCCAGCAGCCCGGGGGCCGATCCCAATGAGCAGTTCTTC	TRBV27	.	once	TRBJ2-1
CASSSGLENNEQFF	TGTGCCAGCAGCTCAGGACTAGAGAACAATGAGCAGTTCTTC	TRBV7-3	TRBD2	.	TRBJ2-1
CASSKSHGLLYEQYF	TGTGCCAGCAGCAAAAGCCATGGGTTGCTCTACGAGCAGTACTTC	TRBV9	.	.	TRBJ2-7
CSVEEGVGEQFF	TGCAGCGTTGAAGAAGGGGTGGGTGAGCAGTTCTTC	TRBV29-1	.	.	TRBJ2-1
CASSLGQGNEQFF	TGTGCCAGCAGCTTAGGACAGGGCAATGAGCAGTTCTTC	TRBV11-2	TRBD1	.	TRBJ2-1
CASSTGTGSGNEQFF	TGTGCCAGCAGTACCGGGACAGGGTCCGGCAATGAGCAGTTCTTC	TRBV11-1	TRBD1	.	TRBJ2-1
CASSLGTGLWDEQFF	TGCGCCAGCAGCTTGGGGACAGGGCTTTGGGATGAGCAGTTCTTC	TRBV5-1	TRBD1	.	TRBJ2-1
CASSRGLAENNEQFF	TGTGCCAGCAGCCGTGGACTAGCGGAAAACAATGAGCAGTTCTTC	TRBV7-6	TRBD2	.	TRBJ2-1
CASSIGYGTGGFLAFF	TGTGCCAGTAGTATAGGGTACGGGACAGGGGGCTTCCTGGCTTTCTTT	TRBV19	TRBD1	.	TRBJ1-1
CASSVDSIPGQNNSPLHF	TGTGCCAGCAGCGTAGACTCAATACCGGGCCAAAATAATTCACCCCTCCACTTT	TRBV9	.	.	TRBJ1-6
CASRTAPGDEQFF	TGTGCCAGTAGGACAGCGCCAGGGGATGAGCAGTTCTTC	TRBV19	.	.	TRBJ2-1
CASSLISGRTYEQYF	TGTGCCAGCAGCTTGATAAGCGGGAGGACCTACGAGCAGTACTTC	TRBV5-8	TRBD2	.	TRBJ2-7
CASSPLTGPSLREQYF	TGTGCCAGCAGCCCTTTGACAGGGCCGTCCCTCCGGGAGCAGTACTTC	TRBV5-6	TRBD1	.	TRBJ2-7
CASSPGTGIGNQPQHF	TGCGCCAGCAGCCCCGGGACAGGGATTGGGAATCAGCCCCAGCATTTT	TRBV5-1	TRBD1	once	TRBJ1-5
CASSQPNQPQHF	TGTGCCAGCAGCCAGCCCAATCAGCCCCAGCATTTT	TRBV27	.	once	TRBJ1-5
CASSPEDGRLEAFF	TGCGCCAGCAGCCCCGAAGATGGGAGGTTGGAAGCTTTCTTT	TRBV5-1	.	.	TRBJ1-1
CASSLAGEQFF	TGTGCCAGCAGCCTAGCAGGCGAGCAGTTCTTC	TRBV7-9	.	.	TRBJ2-1
CASSLDDRQETQYF	TGTGCCAGCAGCTTAGATGACAGACAAGAGACCCAGTACTTC	TRBV7-9	.	once	TRBJ2-5
CASSSPATSYEQYF	TGTGCCAGCAGCTCCCCAGCGACCTCCTACGAGCAGTACTTC	TRBV27	.	.	TRBJ2-7
CAWRGTAAKNIQYF	TGTGCCTGGAGAGGGACAGCAGCCAAAAACATTCAGTACTTC	TRBV30	TRBD1	.	TRBJ2-4
CASTSPDRSGETQYF	TGTGCCAGCACCTCTCCCGACCGGTCGGGGGAGACCCAGTACTTC	TRBV7-9	.	.	TRBJ2-5
CASSYGQAGSGANVLTF	TGTGCCAGCAGTTATGGACAGGCCGGCTCTGGGGCCAACGTCCTGACTTTC	TRBV27	TRBD1	.	TRBJ2-6
CASSLEDRVGKTQYF	TGTGCCAGCAGCTTGGAGGACAGGGTGGGGAAGACCCAGTACTTC	TRBV5-6	TRBD1	.	TRBJ2-5
CASTVIARQGNTEAFF	TGTGCCAGCACCGTTATCGCTAGGCAGGGGAACACTGAAGCTTTCTTT	TRBV7-9	.	.	TRBJ1-1
CASSLNKGGLVRDTEAFF	TGCGCCAGCAGCCTAAACAAAGGGGGATTAGTCCGGGACACTGAAGCTTTCTTT	TRBV5-1	.	once	TRBJ1-1
CAIRNPDRGLQEQYF	TGTGCCATCAGGAACCCGGACAGGGGGCTTCAGGAGCAGTACTTC	TRBV10-3	TRBD1	.	TRBJ2-7
CASSLSASSYNEQFF	TGTGCCAGCAGTCTGTCAGCGAGCTCCTACAATGAGCAGTTCTTC	TRBV27	.	.	TRBJ2-1
CASSWGGPDTEAFF	TGTGCCAGCAGCTGGGGGGGCCCGGACACTGAAGCTTTCTTT	TRBV7-4	.	.	TRBJ1-1
CASSLTISAAYEQYF	TGTGCCAGCAGTTTAACGATTAGCGCGGCCTACGAGCAGTACTTC	TRBV27	.	.	TRBJ2-7
CASSPTLIDEQFF	TGTGCCAGCAGCCCGACCCTAATAGATGAGCAGTTCTTC	TRBV11-3	.	.	TRBJ2-1
CASSSGRSYNEQFF	TGTGCCAGCAGCTCCGGGCGCTCCTACAATGAGCAGTTCTTC	TRBV9	.	.	TRBJ2-1
CASSLVPRLAEGYNEQFF	TGTGCCAGCAGCTTAGTACCCCGGCTAGCGGAGGGGTACAATGAGCAGTTCTTC	TRBV7-9	TRBD2	.	TRBJ2-1
CASSVDQSSYNEQFF	TGCGCCAGCAGCGTCGACCAAAGCTCCTACAATGAGCAGTTCTTC	TRBV5-1	.	.	TRBJ2-1
CASSLDPGEAFF	TGTGCCAGCAGCTTAGATCCGGGTGAAGCTTTCTTT	TRBV7-9	.	.	TRBJ1-1
CSVEQGIYGYTF	TGCAGCGTTGAACAGGGGATCTATGGCTACACCTTC	TRBV29-1	.	.	TRBJ1-2
CASSSRGAIEKLFF	TGTGCCAGCAGTTCAAGGGGCGCCATAGAAAAACTGTTTTTT	TRBV28	.	.	TRBJ1-4
CASSLGSNQPQHF	TGTGCCAGCAGCTTGGGTAGCAATCAGCCCCAGCATTTT	TRBV5-8	.	.	TRBJ1-5
CASSRGTSGSDNEQFF	TGTGCCAGCTCCCGTGGGACTAGCGGGAGCGACAATGAGCAGTTCTTC	TRBV18	TRBD2	.	TRBJ2-1
CSVEDLETGQGINTEAFF	TGCAGCGTTGAAGATTTGGAAACAGGACAGGGGATTAACACTGAAGCTTTCTTT	TRBV29-1	TRBD1	.	TRBJ1-1
CASSLGIHQEQFF	TGTGCCAGCAGCTTAGGGATACACCAAGAGCAGTTCTTC	TRBV7-3	.	.	TRBJ2-1
CASSLENGLANIQYF	TGTGCCAGCAGCTTAGAGAATGGTTTGGCTAACATTCAGTACTTC	TRBV7-3	.	.	TRBJ2-4
CSVGSGDTQYF	TGCAGCGTTGGGTCGGGGGATACGCAGTATTTT	TRBV29-1	.	.	TRBJ2-3
CASSPRGYNEQFF	TGTGCCAGCAGCCCGAGGGGATACAATGAGCAGTTCTTC	TRBV7-9	.	.	TRBJ2-1